A single sample is the source of the 22 T cell receptor beta chains below, sequenced in a study of regulatory T cells in long-lasting Graves disease (dated by TCRdb to the early 2020s). What this sample's time point label stands for: newly diagnosed GD, antithyroid drugs for less than 3 months. For both TCR sequencing and RNA sequencing, RNA was extracted from PBMCs in TRIzol. The receptor library was made with multiplex PCR. TCRdb names Illumina HiSeq 4000 as the instrument used. iRepertoire HTBI primers and Arm-PCR amplification of CDR3 regions were used to construct TCR beta libraries. TCRdb took the public reads, trimmed them with fastp at Q25, ran MiXCR for clone calling and kept in-frame beta chains. Here each entry gathers all rows of one CDR3 protein and keeps the most common genes and DNA. The sample data list about 400,000 distinct CDR3 sequences, and 15% of these were observed just once. About 7.8% of the sample is held by the ten biggest clonotypes.

In addition, the sample was reused for a study of T cells in Graves' hyperthyroidism and ophthalmopathy.

The specimen was peripheral blood mononuclear cells (PBMCs), collected at new diagnosis, from a patient treated with antithyroid drugs. Source of these receptors: a woman aged 40-49 years with Graves disease. Donor details come from another sample of the same person, matched by shared clones.

This rearrangement joins TRBV19 to TRBJ2-3; TRBD2 matches 8 bases. CDR1 is LNHDA and CDR2 is SQIVND in the germline V gene (reference sequence). This CDR3 has 15 amino acids. Unmatched junction bases numbered 7, after V lost 5 bases and J lost 3 bases. CDR3: CASSPRAGDTDTQYF. The DNA for the CDR3 is TGTGCCAGTAGTCCTCGAGCGGGGGATACAGATACGCAGTATTTT. The full variable domain, in which reference TRBV19 and TRBJ2-3 provide the parts outside the CDR3, is DGGITQSPKYLFRKEGQNVTLSCEQNLNHDAMYWYRQDPGQGLRLIYYSQIVNDFQKGDIAEGYSVSREKKESFPLTVTSAQKNPTAFYLCASSPRAGDTDTQYFGPGTRLTVL.

The V gene is TRBV18, the J gene TRBJ1-3; TRBD1 aligns across 8 bases. Looked up from germline, CDR1 is KGHSH and CDR2 is LQKENI. This CDR3 contains 14 residues. V trimming: 3 bases; J trimming: 4 bases; junction bases outside the gene matches: 2. The CDR3 region has the DNA TGTGCCAGCTCACCGACAGGGGACGGAAACACCATATATTTT. Translation: CASSPTGDGNTIYF.

The sample holds many counts of this clonotype. The chain couples TRBV27 to TRBJ2-7, with 10 bases fitting TRBD2. Trimming cost V 5 bases and J 3 bases; bases outside gene matches: 10. This CDR3 is 16 amino acids long. Germline V gene lookup returns CDR1 MNHEY and CDR2 SMNVEV (reference sequence). CDR3 in DNA: TGTGCCAGCAGTACGCATCTAGCGGGAGTTGGCTACGAGCAGTACTTC. Encoded protein: CASSTHLAGVGYEQYF.

This clonotype was detected many times. The CDR3 protein is CASSPPSRQGNEQYF. CDR3 DNA sequence: TGTGCCAGCTCACCACCGTCGAGACAGGGGAACGAGCAGTACTTC. The rearrangement links TRBV18 to TRBJ2-7; 8 bases align to TRBD1. CDR1 is KGHSH and CDR2 is LQKENI in the germline V gene. V was pared by 0 bases and J by 5 bases, with 6 bases of the junction left unmatched. The length of the CDR3 is 15 residues. Together with reference TRBV18 and TRBJ2-7, the CDR3 gives the full variable domain: NAGVMQNPRHLVRRRGQEARLRCSPMKGHSHVYWYRQLPEEGLKFMVYLQKENIIDESGMPKERFSAEFPKEGPSILRIQQVVRGDSAAYFCASSPPSRQGNEQYFGPGTRLTVT.

The chain couples TRBV19 to TRBJ1-5, with 7 bases lining up with TRBD1. Trimming took 5 bases from V and 1 from J; bases not matched to a gene: 17. From germline, CDR1 is LNHDA and CDR2 SQIVND (reference sequence). The CDR3 has 19 amino acids. The CDR3 sequence is CASSPGPGQIYESNQPQHF. CDR3 DNA: TGTGCCAGTAGTCCTGGCCCGGGACAGATATACGAGAGCAATCAGCCCCAGCATTTT.

This chain links TRBV20-1 with TRBJ2-1; D possibly corresponds to TRBD1 (5 bases). V dropped 3 bases and J dropped 0 bases, with 9 bases sitting between them. Germline loops: CDR1 DFQATT, CDR2 SNEGSKA (reference sequence). CDR3 length equals 14 residues. The CDR3 is CSASFQGSYNEQFF. The DNA of the CDR3 is TGCAGTGCTAGCTTCCAGGGCTCCTACAATGAGCAGTTCTTC.

This clonotype was counted a few times. The chain combines TRBV15 with TRBJ2-2; D uncertain. The CDR3 spans 13 residues. Trimming took off 0 bases at V and 7 bases at J, with 6 bases between the two ends. The germline gives CDR1 LNHNV, CDR2 YYDKDF (reference sequence). The CDR3 nucleotides read TGTGCCACCAGCAGAGAGGGCATCGGGGAGCTGTTTTTT. Its translation: CATSREGIGELFF.

The chain links TRBV28 to TRBJ2-3, with 7 bases that match TRBD2. From germline, CDR1 is MDHEN and CDR2 SYDVKM. V shed 7 bases, J shed 7 bases, and the junction held 14 bases outside the gene matches. The CDR3 sequence is 15 residues long. CDR3 sequence: CASTQQKRGGNTQYF. CDR3 coding DNA: TGTGCCAGCACACAACAGAAGCGGGGTGGGAATACGCAGTATTTT.

This clonotype was seen a handful of times. V and J are TRBV29-1 and TRBJ2-1, with D unclear. Germline CDR1 SQVTM, CDR2 ANQGSEA. The CDR3 spans 10 residues. The V end was cut by 4 bases, the J end by 7 bases, with 5 bases between. DNA for the CDR3: TGCAGCGTTGGGCATAATGAGCAGTTCTTC. This encodes CSVGHNEQFF.

There are many counts of this clonotype. The chain carries TRBV24-1 and TRBJ1-3; D not resolved. The germline CDR1 and CDR2 sequences are KGHDR and SFDVKD. The CDR3 totals 12 residues. V dropped 2 bases and J dropped 2 bases, with 0 bases sitting between them. The CDR3 sequence: CATSDSGNTIYF. For the CDR3, the DNA is TGTGCCACCAGTGATTCTGGAAACACCATATATTTT.

This clonotype has only a few counts. With a far larger clone one base away, a read error is the likely cause. The V gene is TRBV3-1, the J gene TRBJ2-4, with 8 positions matching TRBD2. Germline loops: CDR1 LGHDT, CDR2 YNNKEL (reference sequence). The CDR3 totals 13 residues. The CDR3 DNA reads as TGTGCCAGCAGCTCCGCGGGGGGTATGGAGCACTTCTTC. It codes for CASSSAGGMEHFF.

This clonotype has a count of ten or more. The chain joins TRBV15 to TRBJ2-5, with D unclear. The V gene lost 0 bases and the J gene lost 8 bases, with 7 bases spanning the gap. CDR1 is LNHNV and CDR2 is YYDKDF in the germline V gene (reference sequence). CDR3 length equals 12 residues. The DNA for the CDR3 is TGTGCCACCAGCAGAGATGCGGCCACCCAGTACTTC. This translates into CATSRDAATQYF.

The chain employs TRBV7-8 and TRBJ2-3, with TRBD2 identical over 8 bases. V was clipped by 3 bases and J by 0 bases; unmatched bases: 14. The CDR3 runs 19 residues. CDR1 SGHVS and CDR2 FQNEAQ come from the germline V gene. The CDR3 DNA is TGTGCCAGCAGCTTTAGGCCGACCCGGGGGGGCCTTAGCACAGATACGCAGTATTTT. It specifies CASSFRPTRGGLSTDTQYF.

In its sample, this clonotype was seen a few times. The chain is built from TRBV5-1 and TRBJ1-1; possible D gene TRBD1, 5 bases. The CDR3 has 15 residues. Germline V lookup: CDR1 SGHRS, CDR2 YFSETQ. Deletions cut 0 bases from V and 0 bases from J, with 9 bases between. For the CDR3, the DNA is TGCGCCAGCAGCTTGGTGACAGAACTGAACACTGAAGCTTTCTTT. This codes for CASSLVTELNTEAFF.

The table lists this clonotype with many counts. This chain uses TRBV11-2 with TRBJ2-7, with D possibly being TRBD2 (5 bases). The CDR3 has 12 amino acids. Germline V gives CDR1 SGHAT, CDR2 FQNNGV. V was pared by 3 bases and J by 4 bases, with 7 bases between. The CDR3 DNA reads TGTGCCAGCAGCTTTTCGGGGTACGAGCAGTACTTC. Translated, it gives CASSFSGYEQYF.

This clonotype has ten or more counts. The chain joins TRBV12-3 or TRBV12-4 to TRBJ2-2, with 7 positions matching TRBD2. The V gene end was trimmed by 6 bases and the J gene end by 4 bases; junction bases not matched to a gene: 5. The CDR3 is 14 amino acids. CDR3 loop: CASRETSTTGELFF. Here the CDR3 DNA reads TGTGCCAGCAGGGAGACTAGCACCACCGGGGAGCTGTTTTTT.

At least ten counts were recorded for this clonotype. The V call is TRBV12-3 or TRBV12-4, the J call TRBJ2-2; tentatively, D is TRBD2 (5 bases). This CDR3 spans 13 amino acids. The germline V and J ends were trimmed by 8 bases and 6 bases, with 13 bases remaining between them. The CDR3 is CASYPAGAGELFF. The DNA of the CDR3 is TGTGCCAGCTATCCGGCGGGCGCCGGGGAGCTGTTTTTT.

This clonotype was counted at least ten times. This chain uses TRBV20-1 with TRBJ2-7; 9 bases agree with TRBD2. Losses at the gene ends were 2 bases for V and 3 bases for J; bases not matched to a gene: 29. The CDR3 spans 22 residues. Germline V gene data show CDR1 as DFQATT and CDR2 as SNEGSKA (reference sequence). CDR3 DNA: TGCAGTGCTAGACTTAGCGGGAGAGGGGGGAGCACTGGCCCCGCCGCTGGCTACGAGCAGTACTTC. Amino acid sequence: CSARLSGRGGSTGPAAGYEQYF.

In regard to this clonotype: Since a much larger clone is just one base distant, this may be a read error. V usage is TRBV11-2 and J usage is TRBJ2-7; 9 bases are shared with TRBD1. From germline, CDR1 is SGHAT and CDR2 FQNNGV. Trimming cost V 3 bases and J 6 bases; bases outside gene matches: 3. CDR3 length equals 13 residues. Here the CDR3 DNA reads TGTGCCAGCAGCTTCGGGACAGGGACCGAGCAGTACTTC. The encoded protein is CASSFGTGTEQYF. Complete variable domain (other parts from reference TRBV11-2 and TRBJ2-7): EAGVAQSPRYKIIEKRQSVAFWCNPISGHATLYWYQQILGQGPKLLIQFQNNGVVDDSQLPKDRFSAERLKGVDSTLKIQPAKLEDSAVYLCASSFGTGTEQYFGPGTRLTVT.

This clonotype was seen repeatedly, ten times or more. The junction and the germline gene differ at one end; a read error may be behind it. This chain connects TRBV7-2 to TRBJ2-3; 8 bases map to TRBD2. Germline V lookup: CDR1 SGHTA, CDR2 FQGNSA. This CDR3 comprises 12 residues. The CDR3 reads CASSFFGTSLGF. As DNA, the CDR3 is TGTGCCAGCAGCTTTTTCGGGACTAGTTTAGGTTTT.

This clonotype was counted many times. The chain employs TRBV28 and TRBJ2-4, with D perhaps matching TRBD2 (6 bases). CDR3 length: 16 residues. The V gene lost 4 bases and the J gene lost 0 bases, with 13 bases spanning the gap. Germline loops: CDR1 MDHEN, CDR2 SYDVKM. In DNA, the CDR3 is TGTGCCAGCAGTTGGGGGGATCTTCTAGCCAAAAACATTCAGTACTTC. Its translation is CASSWGDLLAKNIQYF. The full variable domain, completed using reference TRBV28 and TRBJ2-4, is DVKVTQSSRYLVKRTGEKVFLECVQDMDHENMFWYRQDPGLGLRLIYFSYDVKMKEKGDIPEGYSVSREKKERFSLILESASTNQTSMYLCASSWGDLLAKNIQYFGAGTRLSVL.

This clonotype came up many times. This chain uses TRBV2 with TRBJ1-3; maybe TRBD1 (5 bases). Trimming pared 3 bases from V and 0 bases from J, leaving 9 bases between. Germline CDR1 reads SNHLY; CDR2 reads FYNNEI. CDR3 length equals 15 residues. In DNA, the CDR3 is TGTGCCAGCAGTGAGTGGGGGAGCTCTGGAAACACCATATATTTT. The encoded protein is CASSEWGSSGNTIYF.